One and the same sample provided the 22 T cell receptor beta chains below, sequenced in a study of prognosis after radiotherapy for stage I lung cancer. Template was genomic DNA; TCR beta CDR3 amplified in two multiplex PCR rounds. Primers were specific to each TRBV and TRBJ gene in first-round PCR. TCRdb analysed the multiplex PCR reads with MiXCR anew, one entry per CDR3 protein. The sample includes 59,000 or so distinct CDR3 sequences, roughly 29% of them seen just once. The sample in question was PBMCs, obtained before or after stereotactic body radiation therapy (not recorded which). The receptors here all came from a donor over 45 with non-small cell lung cancer.

This clonotype was observed many times. This sequence joins TRBV6-2 or TRBV6-3 and TRBJ2-1; 7 positions match TRBD1. The CDR3 length is 16 residues. Germline V CDR1 and CDR2: MNHEY, SVGEGT. Trimming removed 6 bases from V and 0 bases from J; junction bases left unmatched: 8. This chain's CDR3 is CASSNPGQSSYNEQFF. As DNA, the CDR3 is TGTGCCAGCAGCAATCCGGGACAGAGCTCCTACAATGAGCAGTTCTTC.

There are many counts of this clonotype. The chain joins TRBV7-8 to TRBJ2-7; D is unresolved. The CDR3 is 16 residues long. Trimming stripped 1 base from V and 3 bases from J, with 16 bases between. Germline CDR1 reads SGHVS; CDR2 reads FQNEAQ. Here the CDR3 reads CASSLGLSLAHYEQYF. CDR3 DNA sequence: TGTGCCAGCAGCTTAGGCTTATCCTTGGCCCACTACGAGCAGTACTTC.

In this sample, this clonotype turned up many times. The chain uses TRBV19 and TRBJ1-2; D gene unclear. The CDR3 runs to 11 residues. The germline gives CDR1 LNHDA, CDR2 SQIVND (reference sequence). V lost 3 bases and J lost 9, with 8 bases in between. The DNA of the CDR3 is TGTGCCAGTAGTATCGACCTAAGCTACACCTTC. Amino acid sequence: CASSIDLSYTF.

Many counts were recorded for this clonotype. The chain uses TRBV20-1 and TRBJ1-3, with D perhaps matching TRBD1 (6 bases). CDR3 length: 17 amino acids. The V gene's germline CDR1 is DFQATT and CDR2 SNEGSKA (reference sequence). Trimming removed 3 bases from V and 0 bases from J, with 18 bases in between. The CDR3 bases are TGCAGTGCTAGGCCCGTAGGCGGGGGCCCCTCTGGAAACACCATATATTTT. This sequence encodes CSARPVGGGPSGNTIYF.

This clonotype was recorded only once. It differs at one base from a far larger clone, so likely a read error. This chain uses TRBV6-4 with TRBJ2-2; the D gene is possibly TRBD2 (6 bases). Trimming took 6 bases from V and 0 from J, leaving 14 bases between them. Germline V CDR1 and CDR2: MRHNA, SNTAGT. There are 16 residues in the CDR3. The CDR3 loop is CASSRWGGPNTGELFF. The CDR3 bases are TGTGCCAGCAGCAGGTGGGGAGGCCCGAACACCGGGGAGCTGTTTTTT.

The CDR3 sequence: CASSIRPTYQHKHF. The CDR3 coding sequence is TGTGCCAGCAGTATCCGCCCCACCTATCAGCACAAGCATTTT. The chain is built from TRBV6-1 and TRBJ1-5; D gene ambiguous. Germline lookup yields CDR1 MNHNS and CDR2 SASEGT. The CDR3 is 14 residues long. V was pared by 5 bases and J by 14 bases, with 22 bases between.

As for this clonotype: A read error is likely here: a far larger clone is one base away. V gene TRBV6-2 or TRBV6-3 combines with J gene TRBJ2-1, with 7 bases matching TRBD2. Germline values: CDR1 MNHEY, CDR2 SVGEGT. This CDR3 contains 15 residues. V lost 2 bases to trimming and J lost 8 bases; unmatched junction nucleotides: 9. The CDR3: CASSYRDGGYYEQFF. The CDR3 DNA is TGTGCCAGCAGTTACCGGGACGGGGGGTATTATGAGCAGTTCTTC.

This sequence joins TRBV20-1 and TRBJ2-5; 7 bases are shared with TRBD1. Germline V lookup: CDR1 DFQATT, CDR2 SNEGSKA (reference sequence). V lost 5 bases, J lost 6 bases, and 3 bases stayed unmatched. The length of the CDR3 is 11 residues. The CDR3 loop is CSAHRGQTQYF. CDR3 nucleotides: TGCAGTGCTCACAGGGGACAGACCCAGTACTTC.

J is TRBJ1-3 and V is TRBV3-1, with 8 bases that match TRBD1. The CDR3 contains 18 residues. Per the germline V gene, CDR1 is LGHDT and CDR2 is YNNKEL (reference sequence). After removal of 6 bases from V and 2 bases from J, the junction contained 15 bases not matched to a gene. The CDR3 DNA is TGTGCCAGCAGACCCGGGACAGGAATCTCTTCAACTGGAAACACCATATATTTT. Translating it yields CASRPGTGISSTGNTIYF.

About this clonotype: Without the conserved terminal phenylalanine or tryptophan, this CDR3 likely stems from a read error. In DNA form, the CDR3 reads TGTGCCAGCGGGGAGGGGAACTACTACGAGCAGTACTTA. It codes for CASGEGNYYEQYL. The genes are TRBV6-8 and TRBJ2-7, with TRBD2 matching 7 bases. V shed 8 bases and J 3 bases; nucleotides not matched to a gene: 7. The CDR3 is 13 residues long. Per germline, CDR1 MNHGY and CDR2 SAAAGT.

This clonotype was recorded at least ten times. This chain connects TRBV2 to TRBJ1-5; D may be TRBD1 (5 bases). The CDR3 sequence is 14 residues long. The V gene's germline CDR1 is SNHLY and CDR2 FYNNEI. Trimming took 1 base from V and 3 from J, leaving 7 bases between them. For the CDR3, the DNA is TGTGCCAGCAGTGAAGAGGGGAACAATCAGCCCCAGCATTTT. This translates into CASSEEGNNQPQHF.

Many counts were recorded for this clonotype. The chain employs TRBV9 and TRBJ2-3; 7 bases line up with TRBD2. Per the germline V gene, CDR1 is SGDLS and CDR2 is YYNGEE. The CDR3 totals 17 residues. J lost 0 bases, V lost 4 bases, and 11 bases had no gene match. The CDR3 loop reads CASSWGGGSPSTDTQYF. The CDR3 region has the DNA TGTGCCAGCAGCTGGGGGGGAGGTTCCCCTAGCACAGATACGCAGTATTTT.

This clonotype was picked up many times. The rearrangement links TRBV6-5 to TRBJ1-1, with no clear D. This CDR3 has 15 amino acids. The V gene lost 0 bases and the J gene lost 0 bases, with 8 bases spanning the gap. Germline V gene lookup returns CDR1 MNHEY and CDR2 SVGAGI. The CDR3 nucleotides are TGTGCCAGCAGTTACTCGGAGGTTATGAACACTGAAGCTTTCTTT. Protein product: CASSYSEVMNTEAFF.

This clonotype has ten or more counts. This sequence joins TRBV11-2 and TRBJ2-3, with 10 nucleotides matching TRBD2. CDR1 and CDR2 from the germline V gene are SGHAT and FQNNGV. With 6 bases clipped from V and 3 bases from J, the junction kept 9 bases outside the gene matches. The CDR3 runs to 16 residues. This chain's CDR3 is CASRLGLAAGTDTQYF. The CDR3 region has the DNA TGTGCCAGCAGACTCGGACTAGCGGCGGGGACAGATACGCAGTATTTT.

For this clonotype: A much larger clone is a single base away; this may be a read error. The gene calls are TRBV11-2 and TRBJ2-5; 9 bases are a match to TRBD1. The trim removed 5 bases at V and 5 bases at J, leaving 12 bases unmatched. The CDR3 sequence is 16 residues long. Germline-derived CDR1 and CDR2 are SGHAT and FQNNGV. For the CDR3, the DNA is TGTGCCAGCAGCGCGGCCCGGACAGGGGTCGATGAGACCCAGTACTTC. Its protein is CASSAARTGVDETQYF.

This clonotype was seen repeatedly, ten times or more. The conserved phenylalanine or tryptophan normally closing the CDR3 is absent here, so this likely arose from a read error. The chain links TRBV6-1 to TRBJ2-7; D remains ambiguous. The CDR3 length is 11 residues. Trimming took off 6 bases at V and 3 bases at J, with 6 bases between the two ends. CDR1 and CDR2 from the germline V gene are MNHNS and SASEGT. Written as DNA, the CDR3 is TGTGCCAGCAGAAACAGCTACGAGCAGTACCTC. Translation: CASRNSYEQYL.

A word on this clonotype: This may be a read error, as it is one base from a much larger clone. The chain links TRBV10-3 to TRBJ2-5, with D uncertain. The germline V gene has CDR1 ENHRY and CDR2 SYGVKD. This CDR3 is built from 11 residues. Trimming shortened V by 6 bases and J by 5 bases, and 7 bases separated the two germline ends. CDR3 sequence reads: CAIRDRETQYF. In nucleotides, the CDR3 is TGTGCCATCAGAGACCGGGAGACCCAGTACTTC.

This clonotype was detected a few times. It differs at one base from a far larger clone, so likely a read error. The chain uses TRBV6-1 and TRBJ2-5; 7 nucleotides match TRBD1. Germline CDR1 reads MNHNS; CDR2 reads SASEGT. The CDR3 covers 14 residues. V lost 6 bases, J lost 4 bases, and 8 bases stayed unmatched. The CDR3 nucleotides are TGTGCCAGCAGAAAAGAGACAGGGCGAGAGACCCAGTACTTC. Translating it yields CASRKETGRETQYF.

This clonotype was found many times. The chain is built from TRBV20-1 and TRBJ1-4, with D maybe TRBD1 (6 bases). Germline V CDR1 and CDR2: DFQATT, SNEGSKA (reference sequence). This CDR3 has 17 residues. Trimming took 0 bases from V and 3 from J, leaving 17 bases between them. The CDR3, as DNA: TGCAGTGCTAGAGATCCGACGCCAGGGGTCCCTAATGAAAAACTGTTTTTT. This codes for CSARDPTPGVPNEKLFF.

Ten or more counts support this clonotype. This chain joins TRBV7-2 and TRBJ2-3, with TRBD2 matching over 9 bases. This CDR3 is built from 16 residues. Germline CDR1 and CDR2: SGHTA and FQGNSA. Losses at the gene ends were 6 bases for V and 5 bases for J; bases not matched to a gene: 12. CDR3 protein: CASRQNPGLALDTQYF. Here the CDR3 DNA reads TGTGCCAGCAGACAAAACCCGGGACTAGCTTTAGATACGCAGTATTTT.

Only a few counts were recorded for this clonotype. Since a far larger clone is one base different, this is likely a read error. The rearrangement uses TRBV6-2 or TRBV6-3 and TRBJ1-2, with TRBD1 as a possible D gene (5 bases). Germline CDR1 MNHEY, CDR2 SVGEGT. The CDR3 consists of 14 residues. Trimming cost V 11 bases and J 6 bases, with 22 bases left between them. For the CDR3, the DNA is TGTGCCGCACATAGGGACGGGAGACATCATGGCTACACCTTC. Its translation: CAAHRDGRHHGYTF.

The chain joins TRBV6-2 or TRBV6-3 to TRBJ2-7; D is unresolved. The germline V gene encodes CDR1 MNHEY and CDR2 SVGEGT. The CDR3 covers 14 residues. Trimming stripped 5 bases from V and 5 bases from J, with 16 bases between. CDR3 in amino acids: CASSVVTLSDEQYF. CDR3 bases: TGTGCCAGCAGTGTTGTGACACTTTCGGACGAGCAGTACTTC.